This is a list of T cell receptor beta chains from one sample in a study of cytomegalovirus exposure and HLA in healthy donors. Measured with immunoSEQ multiplex PCR; TCRdb has only the in-frame clones, and not every one. The repertoire holds approximately 150,000 clones, with just over 65% as singletons. The sequenced sample consisted of PBMCs. Receptors were obtained from a woman aged 55-70 years in good health and CMV-seronegative. CDR3s include the opening cysteine and the closing phenylalanine or tryptophan. The order of the fields is J gene, D gene, V gene, CDR3 length, clone size, CDR3 protein, CDR3 DNA. The D gene is left open where the match is weak. Only part of the rows carry a size: once, few, many, or a class if the clone is expanded.

J: TRBJ2-5
D: .
V: TRBV7-2
length: 11
size: .
CDR3: CASTSLETQYF
DNA: TGTGCCAGCACCTCCCTGGAGACCCAGTACTTC

J: TRBJ1-2
D: TRBD1
V: TRBV28
length: 17
size: .
CDR3: CASSSSQGETGLLDYTF
DNA: TGTGCCAGCAGTTCCTCCCAGGGGGAGACAGGCCTTTTAGACTACACCTTC

J: TRBJ2-3
D: TRBD2
V: TRBV9
length: 16
size: .
CDR3: CASSVTSGGRTDTQYF
DNA: TGTGCCAGCAGCGTCACTAGCGGGGGCCGCACAGATACGCAGTATTTT

J: TRBJ1-5
D: TRBD1
V: TRBV18
length: 13
size: .
CDR3: CATGTGANQPQHF
DNA: TGTGCTACCGGAACAGGGGCGAATCAGCCCCAGCATTTT

J: TRBJ2-6
D: .
V: TRBV21-1
length: 16
size: few
CDR3: CASSKSLCSGANVLTF
DNA: TGTGCCAGCAGCAAGTCACTCTGCTCTGGGGCCAACGTCCTGACTTTC

J: TRBJ1-2
D: .
V: TRBV2
length: 16
size: once
CDR3: CASSIPGQYTNYGYTF
DNA: TGTGCCAGCAGTATCCCAGGACAATATACTAACTATGGCTACACCTTC

J: TRBJ1-5
D: .
V: TRBV9
length: 13
size: .
CDR3: CASSEGGNQPQHF
DNA: TGTGCCAGCAGTGAAGGGGGCAATCAGCCCCAGCATTTT

J: TRBJ2-3
D: .
V: TRBV7-6
length: 13
size: .
CDR3: CASSLGRGDTQYF
DNA: TGTGCCAGCAGTCTCGGGCGCGGGGATACGCAGTATTTT

J: TRBJ2-7
D: .
V: TRBV4-3
length: 15
size: .
CDR3: CASSQDTEGSYEQYF
DNA: TGCGCCAGCAGCCAAGATACGGAGGGTTCCTACGAGCAGTACTTC

J: TRBJ2-1
D: TRBD2
V: TRBV19
length: 16
size: .
CDR3: CASSGVSGLGVNEQFF
DNA: TGTGCCAGTAGTGGGGTTAGTGGACTAGGTGTCAATGAGCAGTTCTTC

J: TRBJ1-4
D: TRBD1
V: TRBV7-9
length: 14
size: few
CDR3: CASRPDRGSEKLFF
DNA: TGTGCCAGCAGGCCAGACAGGGGCAGTGAAAAACTGTTTTTT

J: TRBJ2-1
D: TRBD2
V: TRBV7-2
length: 17
size: .
CDR3: CASSFSTSGEFYNEQFF
DNA: TGTGCCAGCAGCTTCTCGACTAGCGGGGAGTTCTACAATGAGCAGTTCTTC

J: TRBJ2-7
D: .
V: TRBV10-3
length: 14
size: .
CDR3: CATTTSSGAYEQYF
DNA: TGTGCCACCACAACGTCCAGCGGAGCCTACGAGCAGTACTTC

J: TRBJ2-1
D: .
V: TRBV7-2
length: 13
size: few
CDR3: CASSLQGGDEQFF
DNA: TGTGCCAGCAGCTTACAGGGTGGGGATGAGCAGTTCTTC

J: TRBJ2-2
D: .
V: TRBV28
length: 16
size: .
CDR3: CASSPPGGWGTGELFF
DNA: TGTGCCAGCTCCCCACCGGGGGGCTGGGGCACCGGGGAGCTGTTTTTT

J: TRBJ2-7
D: TRBD1
V: TRBV6-1
length: 13
size: .
CDR3: CASSGQGAFEQYF
DNA: TGTGCCAGCAGCGGACAGGGGGCCTTCGAGCAGTACTTC

J: TRBJ2-3
D: .
V: TRBV11-2
length: 13
size: .
CDR3: CASSLASTDTQYF
DNA: TGTGCCAGCAGCTTGGCTAGCACAGATACGCAGTATTTT

J: TRBJ1-5
D: TRBD1
V: TRBV27
length: 17
size: .
CDR3: CASSSRTGGLSNQPQHF
DNA: TGTGCCAGCAGTTCTCGGACAGGGGGCCTTAGCAATCAGCCCCAGCATTTT

J: TRBJ1-4
D: .
V: TRBV19
length: 14
size: .
CDR3: CASKNRLSNEKLFF
DNA: TGTGCCAGCAAAAACAGGTTATCGAATGAAAAACTGTTTTTT

J: TRBJ1-4
D: .
V: TRBV5-1
length: 17
size: .
CDR3: CASSLVGPQVTNEKLFF
DNA: TGCGCCAGCAGCTTGGTGGGCCCACAGGTCACTAATGAAAAACTGTTTTTT

J: TRBJ2-7
D: .
V: TRBV27
length: 11
size: .
CDR3: CATRRGAEQYF
DNA: TGTGCCACCCGGCGGGGAGCCGAGCAGTACTTC

J: TRBJ2-5
D: TRBD1
V: TRBV5-1
length: 16
size: .
CDR3: CASSLGGTGIGETQYF
DNA: TGCGCCAGCAGCTTGGGGGGGACAGGGATCGGGGAGACCCAGTACTTC

J: TRBJ1-5
D: .
V: TRBV27
length: 15
size: .
CDR3: CASSLYSYSNQPQHF
DNA: TGTGCCAGCAGTTTATATAGCTATAGCAATCAGCCCCAGCATTTT

J: TRBJ1-2
D: .
V: TRBV5-4
length: 15
size: .
CDR3: CASSLPSGRGDGYTF
DNA: TGTGCCAGCAGCCTTCCTTCGGGCAGGGGTGATGGCTACACCTTC

J: TRBJ2-3
D: .
V: TRBV9
length: 16
size: .
CDR3: CASSVVGGGRTDTQYF
DNA: TGTGCCAGCAGCGTAGTTGGGGGGGGCCGGACAGATACGCAGTATTTT

J: TRBJ1-2
D: .
V: TRBV29-1
length: 11
size: .
CDR3: CSVDGPGGYTF
DNA: TGCAGCGTTGATGGACCGGGGGGCTACACCTTC

J: TRBJ2-7
D: .
V: TRBV10-3
length: 13
size: .
CDR3: CAISPAGADEQYF
DNA: TGTGCCATCAGCCCGGCGGGGGCAGACGAGCAGTACTTC

J: TRBJ1-1
D: .
V: TRBV2
length: 14
size: once
CDR3: CASSAGFPRPMAFF
DNA: TGTGCCAGCAGTGCCGGGTTTCCACGGCCAATGGCTTTCTTT

J: TRBJ2-4
D: TRBD1
V: TRBV19
length: 15
size: .
CDR3: CASSIATGPQNIQYF
DNA: TGTGCCAGTAGTATAGCGACAGGGCCCCAAAACATTCAGTACTTC

J: TRBJ2-1
D: TRBD2
V: TRBV11-1
length: 15
size: .
CDR3: CASSSNSGSDNEQFF
DNA: TGTGCCAGCAGCTCTAATAGCGGGAGTGATAATGAGCAGTTCTTC

J: TRBJ1-2
D: .
V: TRBV5-1
length: 15
size: once
CDR3: CASSLGWGLDYGYTF
DNA: TGCGCCAGCAGCTTGGGTTGGGGGCTGGACTATGGCTACACCTTC